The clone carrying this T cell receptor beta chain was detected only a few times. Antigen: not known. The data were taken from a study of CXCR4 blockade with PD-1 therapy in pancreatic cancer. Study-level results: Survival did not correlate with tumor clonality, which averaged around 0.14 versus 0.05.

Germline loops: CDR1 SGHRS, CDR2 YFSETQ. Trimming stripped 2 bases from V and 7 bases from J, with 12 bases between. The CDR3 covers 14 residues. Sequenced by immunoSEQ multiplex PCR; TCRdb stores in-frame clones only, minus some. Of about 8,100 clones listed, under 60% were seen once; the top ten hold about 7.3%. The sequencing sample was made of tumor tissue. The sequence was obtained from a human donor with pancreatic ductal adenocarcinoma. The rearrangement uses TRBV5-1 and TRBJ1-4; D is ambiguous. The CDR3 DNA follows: TGCGCCAGCAGCTTTGAACAGACGGGTGAAAAACTGTTTTTT. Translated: CASSFEQTGEKLFF.